This TCR beta chain came from a study of Graves' ophthalmopathy and Graves' hyperthyroidism. Excluded were patients with other autoimmune diseases, uncontrolled infections, pregnancy or lactation. As regards this clonotype: The junction does not match germline at one end; this may be a read error.

As the template, RNA transcripts were used to amplify TCR beta CDR3 regions. Second-round multiplex PCR followed a first-round RT-PCR using HTBI primers. From the multiplex PCR reads, TCRdb called clonotypes with MiXCR, one entry per CDR3 protein. The profile shows around 600,000 distinct CDR3 sequences, approximately 39% of them singletons. The CDR3 sequence is 12 residues long. This TCR came from an adult man with Graves' ophthalmopathy. The V and J genes are TRBV12-3 or TRBV12-4 and TRBJ2-7; D assignment may be TRBD1 or TRBD2 (5 bases each). The sequenced material came from peripheral blood. CDR3 DNA sequence: TGTGCCAGCAGACCGGGGACCTACGAGCGGTACTTC. As protein: CASRPGTYERYF.